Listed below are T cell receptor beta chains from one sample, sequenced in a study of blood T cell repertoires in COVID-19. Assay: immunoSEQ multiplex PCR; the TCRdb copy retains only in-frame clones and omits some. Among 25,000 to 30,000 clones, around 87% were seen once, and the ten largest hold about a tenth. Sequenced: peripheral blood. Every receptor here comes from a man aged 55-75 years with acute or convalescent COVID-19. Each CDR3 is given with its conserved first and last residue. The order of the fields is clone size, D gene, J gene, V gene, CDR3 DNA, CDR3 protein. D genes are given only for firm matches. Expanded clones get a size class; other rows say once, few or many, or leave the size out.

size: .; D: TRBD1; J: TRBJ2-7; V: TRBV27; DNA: TGTGCCAGCAGTTTAGGGACAGGATCCTACGAGCAGTACTTC; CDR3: CASSLGTGSYEQYF
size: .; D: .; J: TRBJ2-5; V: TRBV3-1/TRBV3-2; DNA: TGTGCCAGCAGCCAAGATCAAGGTTTCAGGTTGGAGACCCAGTACTTC; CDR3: CASSQDQGFRLETQYF
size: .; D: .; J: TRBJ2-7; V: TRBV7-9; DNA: TGTGCCAGCAGCCCCTGGGAGACACTAGTCTACGAGCAGTACTTC; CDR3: CASSPWETLVYEQYF
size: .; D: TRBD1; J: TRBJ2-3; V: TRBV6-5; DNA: TGTGCCGGCCGATGGACAGGGAGCACAGATACGCAGTATTTT; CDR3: CAGRWTGSTDTQYF
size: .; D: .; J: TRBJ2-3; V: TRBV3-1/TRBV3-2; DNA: TGTGCCAGCAGCCCCAGGGGTACCACAGATACGCAGTATTTT; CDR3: CASSPRGTTDTQYF
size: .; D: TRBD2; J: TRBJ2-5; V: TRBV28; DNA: TGTGCCAGCAGTTTATGGACTAGCGGGAGTCAAGAGACCCAGTACTTC; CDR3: CASSLWTSGSQETQYF
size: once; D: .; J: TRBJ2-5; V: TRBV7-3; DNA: TGTGCCAGCAGCTTAATAGCAGGGGTCCAAGAGACCCAGTACTTC; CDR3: CASSLIAGVQETQYF
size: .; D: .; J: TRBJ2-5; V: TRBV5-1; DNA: TGCGCCAGCAGCTTGGGGGGTTTTGCGGGAATCCAAGAGACCCAGTACTTC; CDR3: CASSLGGFAGIQETQYF
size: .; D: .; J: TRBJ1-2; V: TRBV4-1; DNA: TGCGCCAGCAGCTCAAACCGGGCCCCCCTAGCTAGGGGCTACACCTTC; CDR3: CASSSNRAPLARGYTF
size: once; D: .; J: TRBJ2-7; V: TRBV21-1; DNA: TGTGCCAGCAGCAAAGGAGGAAGGAGTAATGGGTTGGTGATGTACGAGCAGTACTTC; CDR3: CASSKGGRSNGLVMYEQYF
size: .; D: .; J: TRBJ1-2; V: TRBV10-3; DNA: TGTGCCATCAGGGGGACCGGGGGAGATGGCTACACCTTC; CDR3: CAIRGTGGDGYTF
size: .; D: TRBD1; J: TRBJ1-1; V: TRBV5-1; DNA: TGCGCCAGCAGCCTGGGACAGATTAACACTGAAGCTTTCTTT; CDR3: CASSLGQINTEAFF
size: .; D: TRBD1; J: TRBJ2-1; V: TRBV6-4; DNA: TGTGCCAGCAGTGCCGGACAGGAAGCCTACAATGAGCAGTTCTTC; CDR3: CASSAGQEAYNEQFF
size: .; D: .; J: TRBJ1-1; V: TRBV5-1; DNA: TGCGCCAGCAGGAGTACCGGCATGGGGGGGATCGACACTGAAGCTTTCTTT; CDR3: CASRSTGMGGIDTEAFF
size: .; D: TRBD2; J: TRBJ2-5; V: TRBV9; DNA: TGTGCCAGCAGCGTGATAGCTAGCGGGAGTGGAGAGACCCAGTACTTC; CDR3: CASSVIASGSGETQYF
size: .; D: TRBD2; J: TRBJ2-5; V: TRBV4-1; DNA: TGCGCCAGCAGCCAAGCCGCACTAGCGGGGGTGAAGACCCAGTACTTC; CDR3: CASSQAALAGVKTQYF
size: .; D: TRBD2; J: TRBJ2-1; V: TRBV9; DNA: TGTGCCAGCAGCGTAGGGCTAGCGGGGGGTTACAATGAGCAGTTCTTC; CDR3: CASSVGLAGGYNEQFF
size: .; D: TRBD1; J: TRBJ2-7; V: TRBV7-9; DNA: TGTGCCAGCAGCGACCGTCTTCGGACAGGGGCTTCCTACGAGCAGTACTTC; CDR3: CASSDRLRTGASYEQYF
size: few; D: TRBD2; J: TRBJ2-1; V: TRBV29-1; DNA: TGCAGCGTGAGGGCGGGGGATGCTAGGAATGAGCAGTTCTTC; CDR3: CSVRAGDARNEQFF
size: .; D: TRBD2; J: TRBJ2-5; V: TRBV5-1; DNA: TGCGCCAGCAGCTTGGCCCGCGGGAGTGTCGAGACCCAGTACTTC; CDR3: CASSLARGSVETQYF
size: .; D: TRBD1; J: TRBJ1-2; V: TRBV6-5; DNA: TGTGCCAGCAGGCCCGGAGGGGGCAATGGCTACACCTTC; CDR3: CASRPGGGNGYTF
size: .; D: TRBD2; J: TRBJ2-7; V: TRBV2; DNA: TGTGCCAGCAGATCCGGGACTAGCTCTAGGGAGCAGTACTTC; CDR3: CASRSGTSSREQYF
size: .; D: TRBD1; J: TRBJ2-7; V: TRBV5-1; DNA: TGCGCCAGCAGGCCTGGCCCTGACAGGGTCCACGAGCAGTACTTC; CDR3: CASRPGPDRVHEQYF
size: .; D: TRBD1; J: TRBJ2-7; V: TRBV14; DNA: TGTGCCAGCAGCCCCCGGGACAGGAGCTCCCCCTACGAGCAGTACTTC; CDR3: CASSPRDRSSPYEQYF
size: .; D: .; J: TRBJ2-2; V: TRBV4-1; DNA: TGCGCCAGCAGCCAAGATCCCCCCCAGGCAGGATTAACCGGGGAGCTGTTTTTT; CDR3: CASSQDPPQAGLTGELFF
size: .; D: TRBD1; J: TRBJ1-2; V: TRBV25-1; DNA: TGTGCCAGCAGAACCGGGACAGGGAACTATGGCTACACCTTC; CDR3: CASRTGTGNYGYTF
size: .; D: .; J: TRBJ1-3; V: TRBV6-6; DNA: TGTGCCAGCAGTTACCGACAGAGCTCTGGAAACACCATATATTTT; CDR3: CASSYRQSSGNTIYF
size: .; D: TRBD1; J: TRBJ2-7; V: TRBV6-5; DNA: TGTGCCAGCAGCTCAGGAGGGGCAGGGGGCAACGAGCAGTACTTC; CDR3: CASSSGGAGGNEQYF
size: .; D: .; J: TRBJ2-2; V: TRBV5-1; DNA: TGCGCCAGCAGCTTTCCGACCGGGGAGCTGTTTTTT; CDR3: CASSFPTGELFF
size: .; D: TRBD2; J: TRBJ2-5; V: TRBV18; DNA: TGTGCCAGTTCTACACGGACTAGCGGGGGGGCAGAGACCCAGTACTTC; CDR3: CASSTRTSGGAETQYF
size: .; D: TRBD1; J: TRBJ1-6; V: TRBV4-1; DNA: TGCGCCAGCAGCCGTTCAGGGGGCAATTCACCCCTCCACTTT; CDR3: CASSRSGGNSPLHF
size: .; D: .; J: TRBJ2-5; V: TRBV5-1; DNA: TGCGCCAGCAGCTTGATCCAGCAAGAGACCCAGTACTTC; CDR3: CASSLIQQETQYF
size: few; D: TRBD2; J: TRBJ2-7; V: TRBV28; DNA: TGTGCCAGCAGTTCCCCCGCCGGGAGGGCCTACGAGCAGTACTTC; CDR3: CASSSPAGRAYEQYF
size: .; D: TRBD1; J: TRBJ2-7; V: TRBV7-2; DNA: TGTGCCAGCAGCGACAGGGGATCCTACGAGCAGTACTTC; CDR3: CASSDRGSYEQYF
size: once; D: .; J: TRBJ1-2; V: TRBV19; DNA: TGTGCCAGTAGTGAAACTCGCAAAAGGAGCGGGAACTCCTATGGCTACACCTTC; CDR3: CASSETRKRSGNSYGYTF
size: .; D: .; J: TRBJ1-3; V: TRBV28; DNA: TGTGCCAGCACCCCAGTCCTGGGCCCCTCTGGAAACACCATATATTTT; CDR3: CASTPVLGPSGNTIYF
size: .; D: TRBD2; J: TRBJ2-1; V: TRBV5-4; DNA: TGTGCCAGCAGCAGACCGGGACTAGCGGGGCTTTACAATGAGCAGTTCTTC; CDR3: CASSRPGLAGLYNEQFF
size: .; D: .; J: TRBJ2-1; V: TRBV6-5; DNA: TGTGCCAGCGAAGGAGGCTCCTACAATGAGCAGTTCTTC; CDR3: CASEGGSYNEQFF
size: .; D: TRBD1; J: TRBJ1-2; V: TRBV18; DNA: TGTGCCAGCTCACCGTACCGGGACAGATATGGCTACACCTTC; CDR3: CASSPYRDRYGYTF
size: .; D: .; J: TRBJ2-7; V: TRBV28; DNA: TGTGCCAGCAGTCCTCCCGGGACAAAGCTTTCCTACGAGCAGTACTTC; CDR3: CASSPPGTKLSYEQYF
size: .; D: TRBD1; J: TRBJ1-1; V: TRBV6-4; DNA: TGTGCCAGCAGTCCTGACAGGGCCACTGAAGCTTTCTTT; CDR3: CASSPDRATEAFF
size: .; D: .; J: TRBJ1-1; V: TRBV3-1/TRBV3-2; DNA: TGTGCCAGCAGCCCCACCGAGTGGGGCGACACTGAAGCTTTCTTT; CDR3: CASSPTEWGDTEAFF
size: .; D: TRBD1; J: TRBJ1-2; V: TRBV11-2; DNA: TGTGCCAGCAGCTTAGGCGGGACAGGGGGTTATGGCTACACCTTC; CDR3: CASSLGGTGGYGYTF
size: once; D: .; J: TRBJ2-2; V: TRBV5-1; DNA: TGCGCCAGCAGCTTGGCGGGTCAGAACACCGGGGAGCTGTTTTTT; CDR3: CASSLAGQNTGELFF
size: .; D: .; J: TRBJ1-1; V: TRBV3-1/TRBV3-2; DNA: TGTGCCAGCAGCCTCCACAGGGTTTCCGAGGGCACTGAAGCTTTCTTT; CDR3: CASSLHRVSEGTEAFF
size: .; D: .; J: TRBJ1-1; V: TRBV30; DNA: TGTGCCGGCAGGGATTGGCCTGAAGCTTTCTTT; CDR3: CAGRDWPEAFF
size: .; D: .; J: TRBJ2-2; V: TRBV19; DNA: TGTGCCAGTAGTATATCAGGGATCACCGGGGAGCTGTTTTTT; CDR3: CASSISGITGELFF
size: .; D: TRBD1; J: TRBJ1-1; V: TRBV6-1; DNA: TGTGCCAGCAGTGAACTTGCAGGGGGGCACACTGAAGCTTTCTTT; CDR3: CASSELAGGHTEAFF
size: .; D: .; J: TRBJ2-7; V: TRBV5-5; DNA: TGTGCCAGCAGCTTGCCCGGGATGGGTCGCTACGAGCAGTACTTC; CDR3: CASSLPGMGRYEQYF
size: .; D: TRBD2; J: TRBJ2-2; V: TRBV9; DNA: TGTGCCAGCAGCTGGACTAGCGGGAACACCGGGGAGCTGTTTTTT; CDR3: CASSWTSGNTGELFF
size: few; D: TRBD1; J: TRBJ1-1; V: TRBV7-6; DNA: TGTGCCAGCAGCTTAATGGGACAGGGGGCTGTAGATACTGAAGCTTTCTTT; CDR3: CASSLMGQGAVDTEAFF
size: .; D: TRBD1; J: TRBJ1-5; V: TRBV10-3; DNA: TGTGCCATCAGCCCCGGACAGGGCACGAATCAGCCCCAGCATTTT; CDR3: CAISPGQGTNQPQHF
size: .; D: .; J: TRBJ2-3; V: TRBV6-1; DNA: TGTGCCAGCAGTGAAGCGACTCCAGGGTTCCCCACCACAGATACGCAGTATTTT; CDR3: CASSEATPGFPTTDTQYF
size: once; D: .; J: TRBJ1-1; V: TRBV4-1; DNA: TGCGCCAGCAGCCCGTGGCAGGCTAAGGAAGCTTTCTTT; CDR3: CASSPWQAKEAFF
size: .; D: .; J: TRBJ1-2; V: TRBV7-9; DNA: TGTGCCAGCAGCTCAAGCGCGCCGAGGGGCTACACCTTC; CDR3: CASSSSAPRGYTF
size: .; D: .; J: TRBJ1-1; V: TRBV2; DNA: TGTGCCAGCAGGGTAGACACTGAAGCTTTCTTT; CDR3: CASRVDTEAFF
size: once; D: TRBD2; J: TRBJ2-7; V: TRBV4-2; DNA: TGTGCCAGCAGCCAAGAGACTAGCGGGGGGATACAGTACTTC; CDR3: CASSQETSGGIQYF
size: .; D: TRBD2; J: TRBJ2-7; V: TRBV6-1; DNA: TGTGCCAGCAGAGGCGGGAGCTACGAGCAGTACTTC; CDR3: CASRGGSYEQYF
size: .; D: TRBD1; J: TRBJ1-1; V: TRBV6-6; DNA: TGTGCCAGCACCGAGGACAGGCTTGAAGCTTTCTTT; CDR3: CASTEDRLEAFF